This T cell receptor beta chain was recorded in a study of T-cell reconstitution after alpha-beta-depleted transplantation in children. This clonotype was picked up a small number of times. TCRbeta library construction was performed incorporating unique molecular identifiers. TCRdb itself ran the PCR reads through MiXCR, one entry per CDR3 protein. The sample consists of about 980,000 distinct CDR3 sequences, about 30% of them appearing once. Germline V gene data show CDR1 as LGHNA and CDR2 as YNFKEQ. The CDR3 extends over 15 amino acids. Trimming pared 2 bases from V and 3 bases from J, leaving 14 bases between.

The chain is built from TRBV4-2 and TRBJ2-7, with a possible D match to TRBD1 (7 bases). This clonotype was sampled from a boy under two years old who had a stem cell transplant for SCID, so the T cells may come from the graft donor. This specimen was PBMCs, mostly from graft donor cells, taken 360 days after TCRalphabeta/CD19-depleted stem cell transplant. The CDR3, as DNA: TGTGCCAGCAGCCAACTAGCGACAGGGAGCTACGAGCAGTACTTC. Amino acid sequence: CASSQLATGSYEQYF.